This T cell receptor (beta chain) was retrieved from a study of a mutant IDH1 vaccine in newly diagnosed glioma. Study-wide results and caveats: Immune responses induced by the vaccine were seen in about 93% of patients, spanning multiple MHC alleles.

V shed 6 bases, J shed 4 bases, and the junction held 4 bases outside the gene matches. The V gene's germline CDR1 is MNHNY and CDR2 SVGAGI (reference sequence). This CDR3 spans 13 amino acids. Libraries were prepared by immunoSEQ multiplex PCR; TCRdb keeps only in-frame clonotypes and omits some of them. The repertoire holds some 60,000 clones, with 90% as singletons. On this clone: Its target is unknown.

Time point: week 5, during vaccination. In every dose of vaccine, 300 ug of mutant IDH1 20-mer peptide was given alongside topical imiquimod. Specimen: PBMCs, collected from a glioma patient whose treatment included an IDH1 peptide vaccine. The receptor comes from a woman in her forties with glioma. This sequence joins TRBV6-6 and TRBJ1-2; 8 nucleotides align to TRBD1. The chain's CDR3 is CASRPDRGYGYTF. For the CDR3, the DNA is TGTGCCAGCAGACCCGACAGGGGCTATGGCTACACCTTC.